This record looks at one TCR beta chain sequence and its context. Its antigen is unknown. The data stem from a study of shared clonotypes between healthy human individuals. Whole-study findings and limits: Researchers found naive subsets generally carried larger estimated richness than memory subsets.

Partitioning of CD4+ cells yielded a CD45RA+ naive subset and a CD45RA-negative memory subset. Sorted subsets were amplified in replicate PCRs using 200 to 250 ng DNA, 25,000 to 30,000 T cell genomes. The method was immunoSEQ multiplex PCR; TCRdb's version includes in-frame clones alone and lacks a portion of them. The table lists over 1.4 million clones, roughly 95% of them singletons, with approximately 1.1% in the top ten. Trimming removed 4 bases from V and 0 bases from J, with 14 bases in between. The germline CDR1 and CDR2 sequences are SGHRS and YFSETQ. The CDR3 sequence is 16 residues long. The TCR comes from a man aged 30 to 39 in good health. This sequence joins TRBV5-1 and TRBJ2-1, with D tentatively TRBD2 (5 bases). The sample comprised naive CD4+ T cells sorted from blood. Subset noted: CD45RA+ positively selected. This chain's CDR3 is CASSETITSSYNEQFF. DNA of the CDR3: TGCGCCAGCAGCGAGACTATCACGAGCTCCTACAATGAGCAGTTCTTC.